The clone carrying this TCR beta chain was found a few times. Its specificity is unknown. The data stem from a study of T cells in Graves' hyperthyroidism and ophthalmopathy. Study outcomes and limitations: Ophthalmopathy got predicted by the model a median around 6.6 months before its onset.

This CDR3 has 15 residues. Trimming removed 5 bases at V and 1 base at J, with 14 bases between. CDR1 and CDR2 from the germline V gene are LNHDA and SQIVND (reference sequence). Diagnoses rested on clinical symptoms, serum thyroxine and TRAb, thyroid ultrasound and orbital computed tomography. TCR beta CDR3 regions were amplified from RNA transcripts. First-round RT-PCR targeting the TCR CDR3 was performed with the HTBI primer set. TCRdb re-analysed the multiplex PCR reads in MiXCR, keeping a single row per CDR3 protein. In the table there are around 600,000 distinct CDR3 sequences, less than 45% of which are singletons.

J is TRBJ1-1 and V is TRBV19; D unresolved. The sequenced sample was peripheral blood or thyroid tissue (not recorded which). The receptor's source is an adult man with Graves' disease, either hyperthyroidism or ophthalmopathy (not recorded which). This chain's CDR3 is CASSPGRAANTEAFF. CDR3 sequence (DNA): TGTGCCAGTAGTCCCGGGAGGGCGGCGAACACTGAAGCTTTCTTT. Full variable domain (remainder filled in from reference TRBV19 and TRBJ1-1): DGGITQSPKYLFRKEGQNVTLSCEQNLNHDAMYWYRQDPGQGLRLIYYSQIVNDFQKGDIAEGYSVSREKKESFPLTVTSAQKNPTAFYLCASSPGRAANTEAFFGQGTRLTVV.